This TCR beta chain came from a study of spatial heterogeneity in lung cancer. General study findings and limits: Follow-up blood showed ubiquitous expanded tumor TCRs less than blood at resection did.

TCRdb re-called the 5' RACE reads with MiXCR, one entry per CDR3 protein. The sample consists of 51,000 or so distinct CDR3 sequences, less than 9.5% of them appearing once. Indicated time point: blood at routine non-recurrence follow-up after resection. Material for sequencing was whole RNA from tumor, nontumor lung or frozen PBMC, left unsorted. Germline CDR1 SGHAT, CDR2 FQNNGV. The V end lost 5 bases, the J end lost 2 bases, and 9 bases lay between the germline ends. The CDR3 has 13 amino acids. This clonotype was counted at least ten times. Its antigen is not identified. The source material was PBMCs, sampled at follow-up. The receptor was derived from a female donor with early-stage non-small cell lung cancer. J is TRBJ1-1 and V is TRBV11-2, with D uncertain. The CDR3 loop reads CASSVNFNTEAFF. The CDR3 DNA is TGTGCCAGCAGCGTTAATTTCAACACTGAAGCTTTCTTT.